A single TCR beta chain is shown here with its context. This entry is derived from a study of CXCR3-negative and CXCR3-positive naive CD8 T cells. Preparation of TRB cDNA libraries relied on 5' RACE carrying UMI labels. Reprocessing the 5' RACE reads, TCRdb reports a single entry for every CDR3 protein and omits DNA. This sample's clone table lists 130,000 or so distinct CDR3 sequences. The length of the CDR3 is 16 residues. The germline V gene encodes CDR1 SEHNR and CDR2 FQNEAQ (reference sequence). The clonotype comes from a human donor in good health. Some clones in this sample may be carry-over from other donors' samples. Sequencing was performed on naive CXCR3- CD8+ T cells from blood. Indicated subset: CD45RO-CCR7+CD27+CD95- naive CD8+ T cells lacking CXCR3 (TNR3-). The rearrangement links TRBV7-9 to TRBJ2-7; without DNA, the TCRdb call of TRBD1 cannot be checked. The CDR3 region is CASRKVGGGHGYEQYF.